Below are 23 T cell receptor beta chains sequenced from a single sample in a study of radiation and T cells in renal cell carcinoma. Profiling relied on immunoSEQ multiplex PCR, and the TCRdb table lists in-frame clones only, not all of them. The profile covers 40,000 to 45,000 clones, with 82% appearing a single time and around 26% taken by the ten largest. Stated time point: blood 4 weeks post-SBRT, at nephrectomy. As to treatment: 15 Gy SBRT to primary tumor, nephrectomy 4 weeks later. The material sequenced was blood, taken from a patient whose treatment included radiotherapy and nephrectomy. These TCRs come from a woman aged 70-85 years with renal cell carcinoma.

This clone turned up a few times. V usage is TRBV19 and J usage is TRBJ1-2, with a tentative D call TRBD1 (6 bases). This CDR3 has 14 amino acids. CDR1 and CDR2 from the germline V gene are LNHDA and SQIVND (reference sequence). The V end was cut by 9 bases, the J end by 2 bases, with 16 bases between. In nucleotides, the CDR3 is TGTGCCAGCACGACGAAACAGGGAAACTATGGCTACACCTTC. Protein: CASTTKQGNYGYTF.

The rearrangement links TRBV2 to TRBJ2-5, with a possible D match to TRBD1 (6 bases). Trimming pared 4 bases from V and 5 bases from J, leaving 11 bases between. The CDR3 loop spans 13 amino acids. The germline gives CDR1 SNHLY, CDR2 FYNNEI. The CDR3 protein is CASSGQVRETQYF. The CDR3 region has the DNA TGTGCCAGCAGTGGACAGGTGAGGGAGACCCAGTACTTC. Supplemented by reference TRBV2 and TRBJ2-5, the full variable domain reads EPEVTQTPSHQVTQMGQEVILRCVPISNHLYFYWYRQILGQKVEFLVSFYNNEISEKSEIFDDQFSVERPDGSNFTLKIRSTKLEDSAMYFCASSGQVRETQYFGPGTRLLVL.

This clone has a handful of counts. The chain combines TRBV5-4 with TRBJ1-4; D gene uncertain. There are 15 residues in the CDR3. V dropped 2 bases and J dropped 8 bases, with 16 bases sitting between them. The germline V gene encodes CDR1 SGHNT and CDR2 YYREEE (reference sequence). The chain's CDR3 is CASSLTGGLREKLFF. The DNA of the CDR3 is TGTGCCAGCAGCTTAACCGGAGGGCTCCGGGAAAAACTGTTTTTT.

This chain joins TRBV14 and TRBJ2-3; D gene unclear. The CDR3 runs to 15 residues. The V gene's germline CDR1 is SGHDN and CDR2 FVKESK. The V gene lost 4 bases and the J gene lost 2 bases, with 13 bases spanning the gap. The CDR3 DNA sequence: TGTGCCAGCAGCCTAGGCCGATATGCCACAGATACGCAGTATTTT. Protein: CASSLGRYATDTQYF.

V is TRBV9 and J is TRBJ1-4; perhaps TRBD1 as D (6 bases). Germline loops: CDR1 SGDLS, CDR2 YYNGEE. CDR3 size: 15 residues. The V end was cut by 3 bases, the J end by 9 bases, with 18 bases between. The CDR3 bases are TGTGCCAGCAGCGAGGGGGACGCCGGGGCAAAAAAACTGTTTTTT. Encoded protein: CASSEGDAGAKKLFF.

The chain employs TRBV6-6 and TRBJ1-1; 7 positions match TRBD1. Trimming removed 6 bases from V and 3 bases from J; junction bases left unmatched: 7. From germline, CDR1 is MNHNY and CDR2 SVGAGI (reference sequence). This CDR3 is 14 amino acids long. The CDR3 nucleotides are TGTGCCAGCAGCAGAGGGGGCGCGGACACTGAAGCTTTCTTT. Protein product: CASSRGGADTEAFF.

This chain connects TRBV6-1 to TRBJ1-1, with a possible D match to TRBD1 (5 bases). The CDR3 length is 11 residues. Deletions cut 7 bases from V and 11 bases from J, with 14 bases between. Germline values: CDR1 MNHNS, CDR2 SASEGT. Written as DNA, the CDR3 is TGTGCCAGCACTCCAGGGTTCCGGGCTTTCTTT. Translation gives CASTPGFRAFF.

This rearrangement joins TRBV5-1 to TRBJ2-5; D is undetermined. The CDR3 loop spans 11 amino acids. The V gene lost 4 bases and the J gene lost 5 bases, with 6 bases spanning the gap. Germline V CDR1 and CDR2: SGHRS, YFSETQ. The CDR3 loop reads CASSDGETQYF. The CDR3 coding sequence is TGCGCCAGCAGCGATGGGGAGACCCAGTACTTC. Filled out from reference TRBV5-1 and TRBJ2-5, the complete variable domain reads KAGVTQTPRYLIKTRGQQVTLSCSPISGHRSVSWYQQTPGQGLQFLFEYFSETQRNKGNFPGRFSGRQFSNSRSEMNVSTLELGDSALYLCASSDGETQYFGPGTRLLVL.

The chain recombines TRBV29-1 with TRBJ2-7; no reliable D call. Germline V gives CDR1 SQVTM, CDR2 ANQGSEA. The CDR3 consists of 12 residues. Trimming took off 3 bases at V and 0 bases at J, with 6 bases between the two ends. The CDR3 DNA is TGCAGCGTTGAGCTCAACTCCTACGAGCAGTACTTC. Translated, it gives CSVELNSYEQYF.

The chain couples TRBV2 to TRBJ2-3; perhaps D is TRBD1 or TRBD2 (5 bases each). This CDR3 spans 15 amino acids. V lost 2 bases and J 3 bases, leaving 12 bases between the germline ends. The germline V gene has CDR1 SNHLY and CDR2 FYNNEI. CDR3 loop: CASSERGRETDTQYF. CDR3 DNA: TGTGCCAGCAGTGAAAGGGGTAGGGAGACAGATACGCAGTATTTT.

The V gene is TRBV2, the J gene TRBJ2-5; 12 bases are a match to TRBD2. The V segment lost 5 bases and the J segment 6 bases; nucleotides outside the gene matches: 7. The germline gives CDR1 SNHLY, CDR2 FYNNEI. The CDR3 length is 15 residues. The CDR3 loop is CASSPLAGGIQTQYF. The CDR3 DNA reads TGTGCCAGCAGTCCACTAGCGGGAGGAATCCAGACCCAGTACTTC.

This clone was seen only a few times. This sequence joins TRBV11-2 and TRBJ1-4; a weak D match, TRBD1 (5 bases). CDR1 is SGHAT and CDR2 is FQNNGV in the germline V gene. The CDR3 is 16 residues long. The ends were cut back, 5 bases at V and 4 bases at J, with 17 bases in the middle. The CDR3 DNA sequence: TGTGCCAGCAGCCTGGGCCGGGGGACTTTTAATGAAAAACTGTTTTTT. This gives the protein CASSLGRGTFNEKLFF.

The chain is built from TRBV12-1 and TRBJ1-2. TRBV12-1 is assigned pseudogene status. The CDR3 has 16 residues. This chain's CDR3 is CASSFVRGARTYGYTF. The CDR3 bases are TGTGCCAGCAGCTTTGTAAGAGGGGCCAGGACCTATGGCTACACCTTC.

The rearrangement joins TRBV6-6 to TRBJ2-2, with D possibly being TRBD1 or TRBD2 (5 bases each). CDR3 length: 14 amino acids. Trimming stripped 4 bases from V and 2 bases from J, with 8 bases between. The germline gives CDR1 MNHNY, CDR2 SVGAGI (reference sequence). The CDR3 is CASSSGANTGELFF. The CDR3 region has the DNA TGTGCCAGCAGTTCCGGGGCAAACACCGGGGAGCTGTTTTTT.

The chain joins TRBV19 to TRBJ1-2; weak D call: TRBD1 (5 bases). V lost 6 bases and J lost 3, with 8 bases in between. CDR1 is LNHDA, CDR2 SQIVND, per germline (reference sequence). The CDR3 sequence is 12 residues long. The CDR3 DNA sequence: TGTGCCAGTAGACAGGAAGACTATGGCTACACCTTC. Its protein product is CASRQEDYGYTF. The variable domain in full, with the rest retrieved from reference TRBV19 and TRBJ1-2, is DGGITQSPKYLFRKEGQNVTLSCEQNLNHDAMYWYRQDPGQGLRLIYYSQIVNDFQKGDIAEGYSVSREKKESFPLTVTSAQKNPTAFYLCASRQEDYGYTFGSGTRLTVV.

The V gene is TRBV6-5, the J gene TRBJ1-6; D unclear. The ends were cut back, 6 bases at V and 0 bases at J, with 6 bases in the middle. This CDR3 is 14 amino acids long. In germline, CDR1 is MNHEY, CDR2 SVGAGI. The CDR3 DNA is TGTGCCAGCAGCTCGAGCTCCTATAATTCACCCCTCCACTTT. Translating it yields CASSSSSYNSPLHF.

This rearrangement joins TRBV10-3 to TRBJ2-3, with TRBD2 matching over 8 bases. Germline V gene lookup returns CDR1 ENHRY and CDR2 SYGVKD. CDR3 length: 15 amino acids. With V trimmed by 6 bases and J by 5 bases, 10 bases remained unmatched. This chain's CDR3 is CAIRVGAGVGDTQYF. The CDR3 nucleotides read TGTGCCATCAGAGTCGGAGCGGGGGTTGGAGATACGCAGTATTTT.

In this sample, this clone turned up once. V usage is TRBV18 and J usage is TRBJ1-3; TRBD1 matches at 8 bases. The CDR3 is made up of 16 amino acids. Germline values: CDR1 KGHSH, CDR2 LQKENI. J gave up 2 bases and V 3 bases, and 6 bases lay outside the gene matches. The CDR3 region is CASSPIQTGAGNTIYF. CDR3 coding DNA: TGTGCCAGCTCACCCATACAGACAGGGGCTGGAAACACCATATATTTT.

This clone has only a few counts. The rearrangement links TRBV27 to TRBJ1-5; 8 positions match TRBD1. Germline CDR1 reads MNHEY; CDR2 reads SMNVEV (reference sequence). J gave up 0 bases and V 6 bases, and 4 bases lay outside the gene matches. This CDR3 has 15 amino acids. In DNA form, the CDR3 reads TGTGCCAGCAGGCCGGGACAGGTTAGCAATCAGCCCCAGCATTTT. Translated: CASRPGQVSNQPQHF.

The V and J genes are TRBV27 and TRBJ1-1; 8 nucleotides agree with TRBD1. The CDR3 sequence is 16 residues long. Trimming cost V 5 bases and J 1 base; bases outside gene matches: 9. CDR1 is MNHEY, CDR2 SMNVEV, per germline (reference sequence). CDR3 bases: TGTGCCAGCAGTATAGCCTCAGGGGGCCGGAACACTGAAGCTTTCTTT. Translating it yields CASSIASGGRNTEAFF.

The rearrangement uses TRBV9 and TRBJ2-7; 15 bases line up with TRBD2. The V gene's germline CDR1 is SGDLS and CDR2 YYNGEE. The CDR3 runs 16 residues. J gave up 3 bases and V 2 bases, and 3 bases lay outside the gene matches. The CDR3 spells CASSVRTSGRDYEQYF. Here the CDR3 DNA reads TGTGCCAGCAGCGTGAGGACTAGCGGGAGGGACTACGAGCAGTACTTC.

This clone turned up a few times. The V call is TRBV4-2, the J call TRBJ2-7, with 10 bases fitting TRBD1. The J segment lost 1 base and the V segment lost 3 bases, leaving 6 bases of the junction unmatched. CDR3 size: 16 residues. Germline CDR1 is LGHNA and CDR2 is YNFKEQ. The CDR3 protein is CASSHPTGGSSYEQYF. The CDR3 DNA sequence: TGTGCCAGCAGCCACCCGACAGGGGGCTCTTCCTACGAGCAGTACTTC.

Ten or more counts support this clone. The chain couples TRBV25-1 to TRBJ1-4; the D gene is possibly TRBD1 (5 bases). CDR1 is MGHDK, CDR2 SYGVNS, per germline. The CDR3 is 15 residues long. V gave up 5 bases and J gave up 7 bases, with 17 bases separating them. CDR3 in DNA: TGTGCCAGCAGTAGGCCTGGGGGGGGAAGTGAAAAACTGTTTTTT. Amino acid sequence: CASSRPGGGSEKLFF.